What follows are 32 T cell receptor beta chains derived from one specimen sequenced in a study of T cells in Graves' hyperthyroidism and ophthalmopathy. There were TCR beta CDR3 regions amplified from RNA transcripts. A set of HTBI primers served as the primers for a first-round RT-PCR of the TCR CDR3. From the multiplex PCR reads, TCRdb called clonotypes with MiXCR, one entry per CDR3 protein. The sample records 550,000 to 600,000 distinct CDR3 sequences, approximately 15% being singletons. The sequenced sample was blood. These receptors all come from a woman aged 18-29 years with Graves' ophthalmopathy.

Ten or more counts support this clonotype. This rearrangement joins TRBV3-1 to TRBJ1-1; D remains unclear. Looked up from germline, CDR1 is LGHDT and CDR2 is YNNKEL (reference sequence). CDR3 length: 15 amino acids. The V gene lost 6 bases and the J gene lost 7 bases, with 21 bases spanning the gap. For the CDR3, the DNA is TGTGCCAGCAGTCCTACAACTCAGTCGCAAGATGAAGCTTTCTTT. Its protein product is CASSPTTQSQDEAFF.

This clonotype was seen at least ten times. The chain links TRBV7-2 to TRBJ2-4, with D possibly called TRBD1 or TRBD2 (5 bases each). Per germline, CDR1 SGHTA and CDR2 FQGNSA. The length of the CDR3 is 16 residues. V gave up 5 bases and J gave up 2 bases, with 16 bases separating them. In DNA form, the CDR3 reads TGTGCCAGCAGCCCGCCCCCGGGGCAGTCCAAAAACATTCAGTACTTC. It translates to CASSPPPGQSKNIQYF.

The rearrangement joins TRBV29-1 to TRBJ2-2, with 9 nucleotides matching TRBD2. This CDR3 has 16 residues. V lost 4 bases to trimming and J lost 0 bases; unmatched junction nucleotides: 6. CDR1 is SQVTM, CDR2 ANQGSEA, per germline. The CDR3 reads CSVVGGRVANTGELFF. Here the CDR3 DNA reads TGCAGCGTTGTGGGCGGGAGGGTTGCGAACACCGGGGAGCTGTTTTTT.

Comment on this clonotype: This may be a read error, as it is one base from a much larger clone. The chain is built from TRBV20-1 and TRBJ2-1; 7 bases agree with TRBD2. This CDR3 has 13 amino acids. Germline-derived CDR1 and CDR2 are DFQATT and SNEGSKA (reference sequence). V trimming: 6 bases; J trimming: 12 bases; junction bases outside the gene matches: 14. CDR3 residues: CSAIKGAGSGQFF. CDR3 nucleotides: TGCAGTGCCATCAAAGGAGCGGGAAGTGGGCAGTTCTTC.

This clonotype was detected only a few times. The chain employs TRBV9 and TRBJ1-4; 7 positions match TRBD1. CDR1 is SGDLS, CDR2 YYNGEE, per germline. This CDR3 spans 14 amino acids. V was pared by 0 bases and J by 8 bases, with 4 bases of the junction left unmatched. CDR3 region: CASSVAGGEEKLFF. The CDR3 DNA reads TGTGCCAGCAGCGTAGCAGGGGGAGAAGAAAAACTGTTTTTT.

In its sample, this clonotype was seen many times. This chain connects TRBV9 to TRBJ2-7; 8 bases line up with TRBD2. Germline V CDR1 and CDR2: SGDLS, YYNGEE. Unmatched junction bases numbered 4, after V lost 0 bases and J lost 5 bases. The CDR3 sequence is 14 residues long. The CDR3 nucleotides read TGTGCCAGCAGCGTAGGAGAACTAGCGGACGAGCAGTACTTC. Its translation is CASSVGELADEQYF.

About this clonotype itself: No conserved phenylalanine or tryptophan is present at the end of the CDR3, so a read error is the likely explanation. This sequence joins TRBV29-1 and TRBJ2-1, with unresolved D. The CDR3 loop spans 15 amino acids. Germline values: CDR1 SQVTM, CDR2 ANQGSEA. Between the trimmed V and J ends, which lost 5 bases and 0 bases, there was a span of 14 bases. CDR3 loop: CSVFGPKSSYNEQFL. CDR3 coding DNA: TGCAGCGTTTTTGGACCTAAAAGCTCCTACAATGAGCAGTTCTTA.

In this sample, this clonotype turned up many times. The chain recombines TRBV12-3 or TRBV12-4 with TRBJ2-7, with unresolved D. Trimming took 2 bases from V and 2 from J, leaving 10 bases between them. The CDR3 totals 14 residues. CDR3 DNA: TGTGCCAGCAGTTTAATGGGTCAGGCCTACGAGCAGTACTTC. Its translation: CASSLMGQAYEQYF.

The J gene is TRBJ2-5, the V gene TRBV6-5; perhaps TRBD1 as D (5 bases). Trimming shortened V by 0 bases and J by 5 bases, and 7 bases separated the two germline ends. In germline, CDR1 is MNHEY, CDR2 SVGAGI. The CDR3 is 13 amino acids. CDR3 region: CASSYSAGETQYF. For the CDR3, the DNA is TGTGCCAGCAGTTACTCTGCAGGGGAGACCCAGTACTTC.

This chain uses TRBV19 with TRBJ2-1; the match to TRBD2 covers 7 bases. V dropped 8 bases and J dropped 2; count of bases not matched to a gene: 12. The germline gives CDR1 LNHDA, CDR2 SQIVND (reference sequence). The CDR3 is 16 amino acids. The CDR3 spells CASGEGRGVTYNEQFF. Written as DNA, the CDR3 is TGTGCCAGTGGAGAGGGGAGGGGTGTCACCTACAATGAGCAGTTCTTC.

This clonotype was detected a few times. The chain uses TRBV10-3 and TRBJ2-2, with 7 bases matching TRBD1. CDR1 ENHRY and CDR2 SYGVKD come from the germline V gene. The CDR3 totals 16 residues. V lost 3 bases to trimming and J lost 7 bases; unmatched junction nucleotides: 11. The CDR3 region has the DNA TGTGCCATCAGTGATAGGGACAGCAAAAGCGGCGGGGAGCTGTTTTTT. Its protein product is CAISDRDSKSGGELFF.

This clonotype appeared many times. J is TRBJ2-3 and V is TRBV2; 10 bases fit TRBD2. Germline assignment: CDR1 SNHLY and CDR2 FYNNEI. Germline trimming cut 5 bases from V and 5 bases from J; bases unmatched to any gene: 7. The length of the CDR3 is 15 residues. CDR3 in amino acids: CASSLGAGGGDTQYF. The CDR3 DNA is TGTGCCAGCAGTCTTGGAGCGGGAGGGGGAGATACGCAGTATTTT.

This clonotype was seen many times. V and J are TRBV11-2 and TRBJ2-3; 8 nucleotides agree with TRBD2. Germline CDR1 is SGHAT and CDR2 is FQNNGV. The CDR3 spans 15 residues. V was pared by 6 bases and J by 6 bases, with 11 bases of the junction left unmatched. CDR3 in amino acids: CASRGSAGAVDTQYF. CDR3 nucleotides: TGTGCCAGCAGGGGATCAGCGGGAGCGGTGGATACGCAGTATTTT.

Ten or more counts support this clonotype. The J gene is TRBJ2-7, the V gene TRBV19; 9 nucleotides align to TRBD1. Looked up from germline, CDR1 is LNHDA and CDR2 is SQIVND (reference sequence). The V and J ends lost 5 bases and 0 bases, in that order; junction bases with no gene match: 5. The CDR3 consists of 15 residues. CDR3 coding DNA: TGTGCCAGTAGTGTTACAGGGGGCAGCTCCTACGAGCAGTACTTC. This codes for CASSVTGGSSYEQYF. The complete variable domain, with remaining parts taken from reference TRBV19 and TRBJ2-7, reads DGGITQSPKYLFRKEGQNVTLSCEQNLNHDAMYWYRQDPGQGLRLIYYSQIVNDFQKGDIAEGYSVSREKKESFPLTVTSAQKNPTAFYLCASSVTGGSSYEQYFGPGTRLTVT.

There are many counts of this clonotype. J is TRBJ1-1 and V is TRBV30; 9 bases line up with TRBD1. V was pared by 7 bases and J by 4 bases, with 7 bases of the junction left unmatched. The germline CDR1 and CDR2 sequences are GTSNPN and SVGIG (reference sequence). The length of the CDR3 is 13 residues. The CDR3 region has the DNA TGTGCCTTACAGGGGGCCCGCGGCACTGAAGCTTTCTTT. It encodes CALQGARGTEAFF. The full variable domain, completed using reference TRBV30 and TRBJ1-1, is SQTIHQWPATLVQPVGSPLSLECTVEGTSNPNLYWYRQAAGRGLQLLFYSVGIGQISSEVPQNLSASRPQDRQFILSSKKLLLSDSGFYLCALQGARGTEAFFGQGTRLTVV.

The rearrangement links TRBV27 to TRBJ1-2, with 7 bases that match TRBD1. There are 14 residues in the CDR3. J lost 7 bases, V lost 3 bases, and 8 bases had no gene match. Germline CDR1 reads MNHEY; CDR2 reads SMNVEV (reference sequence). The CDR3 spells CASSFRQGVSGYTF. The CDR3 bases are TGTGCCAGCAGTTTCCGACAGGGTGTAAGTGGCTACACCTTC.

This clonotype showed up just a few times. This could be a read error, since a much larger clone is one nucleotide away. The CDR3 DNA follows: TGTGCCAGCAGCCCCGTGGGAGGCCGGCAAGATACGCAGTATTTT. Translating gives CASSPVGGRQDTQYF. The rearrangement uses TRBV3-1 and TRBJ2-3, with D possibly matching TRBD2 (6 bases). The CDR3 contains 15 residues. Trimming removed 4 bases from V and 5 bases from J, with 16 bases in between. Germline CDR1 and CDR2: LGHDT and YNNKEL (reference sequence).

CDR3 DNA sequence: TGTGCCAGCAGCTTATCGGGGGACGGGGAGCTGTTTTTT. It translates to CASSLSGDGELFF. The rearrangement uses TRBV7-3 and TRBJ2-2, with D possibly matching TRBD2 (6 bases). Trimming stripped 2 bases from V and 7 bases from J, with 8 bases between. In germline, CDR1 is SGHTA, CDR2 FQGTGA. The CDR3 extends over 13 amino acids.

This clonotype was detected ten times or more. The genes are TRBV7-9 and TRBJ2-7; 9 nucleotides line up with TRBD1. V lost 3 bases, J lost 6 bases, and 9 bases stayed unmatched. Germline lookup yields CDR1 SEHNR and CDR2 FQNEAQ (reference sequence). CDR3 length: 15 residues. The CDR3 region is CASSFRTGTGTEQYF. The CDR3 DNA is TGTGCCAGCAGCTTTCGTACCGGGACAGGGACCGAGCAGTACTTC.

In its sample, this clonotype was seen a few times. This chain links TRBV6-1 with TRBJ1-2; 10 bases agree with TRBD1. The CDR3 extends over 13 amino acids. Germline V gives CDR1 MNHNS, CDR2 SASEGT. J was trimmed by 4 bases and V by 7 bases; bases with no gene match: 3. CDR3 DNA sequence: TGTGCCAGCACCTGGACAGGGGGCTATGGCTACACCTTC. Residues: CASTWTGGYGYTF.

This clonotype showed up just a few times. V and J are TRBV9 and TRBJ2-1; D remains ambiguous. The germline gives CDR1 SGDLS, CDR2 YYNGEE. Trimming removed 0 bases from V and 4 bases from J, with 5 bases in between. CDR3 length: 13 amino acids. The CDR3 reads CASSVEQYNEQFF. CDR3 sequence (DNA): TGTGCCAGCAGCGTAGAACAATACAATGAGCAGTTCTTC.

The chain combines TRBV4-1 with TRBJ2-7; 7 nucleotides match TRBD2. The germline V gene encodes CDR1 MGHRA and CDR2 YSYEKL. The CDR3 is made up of 18 amino acids. Trimming at V came to 0 bases and at J to 1 base, leaving 12 bases not matched to a gene. The DNA of the CDR3 is TGCGCCAGCAGCCAAGATCAAGATCAGTGGGGGGGATCCTACGAGCAGTACTTC. It yields the protein CASSQDQDQWGGSYEQYF.

This rearrangement joins TRBV5-6 to TRBJ2-2, with 13 positions matching TRBD2. Per germline, CDR1 SGHDT and CDR2 YYEEEE. CDR3 size: 21 residues. The J segment lost 6 bases and the V segment lost 2 bases, leaving 19 bases of the junction unmatched. CDR3 amino acids: CASSFGGEPGLAGQVAGELFF. CDR3 bases: TGTGCCAGCAGCTTTGGGGGAGAACCGGGACTAGCGGGACAGGTCGCCGGGGAGCTGTTTTTT.

Worth noting for this clonotype: A read error is possible here, since a much larger clone lies one base away. This chain connects TRBV28 to TRBJ2-7; TRBD2 is a possible D gene (5 bases). Trimming removed 8 bases at V and 1 base at J, with 12 bases between. There are 13 residues in the CDR3. Germline values: CDR1 MDHEN, CDR2 SYDVKM. This CDR3 is CASAVSGSYEQYF. In nucleotides, the CDR3 is TGTGCCAGCGCGGTATCGGGGTCCTACGAGCAGTACTTC.

This clonotype was seen many times. The rearrangement uses TRBV6-2 or TRBV6-3 and TRBJ2-3, with 9 bases fitting TRBD1. Germline loops: CDR1 MNHEY, CDR2 SVGEGT. V lost 4 bases, J lost 4 bases, and 18 bases stayed unmatched. This CDR3 is built from 19 residues. Here the CDR3 reads CASSSPGTGFWVGADTQYF. The CDR3 DNA is TGTGCCAGCAGTTCCCCCGGGACAGGGTTCTGGGTGGGCGCAGATACGCAGTATTTT.

This clonotype was seen ten or more times. The chain is built from TRBV2 and TRBJ1-5; perhaps TRBD1 as D (5 bases). Per germline, CDR1 SNHLY and CDR2 FYNNEI. CDR3 size: 14 residues. The ends were cut back, 3 bases at V and 5 bases at J, with 11 bases in the middle. The CDR3 region is CASSEYRTDQPQHF. CDR3 nucleotide sequence: TGTGCCAGCAGTGAGTACAGGACTGATCAGCCCCAGCATTTT. The whole variable domain, filled in from reference TRBV2 and TRBJ1-5, reads EPEVTQTPSHQVTQMGQEVILRCVPISNHLYFYWYRQILGQKVEFLVSFYNNEISEKSEIFDDQFSVERPDGSNFTLKIRSTKLEDSAMYFCASSEYRTDQPQHFGDGTRLSIL.

This clonotype was picked up many times. The CDR3 reads CSARHPTGLQNEQYF. Written as DNA, the CDR3 is TGCAGTGCTAGGCACCCGACGGGACTACAGAACGAGCAGTACTTC. The chain is built from TRBV20-1 and TRBJ2-7; 7 positions match TRBD2. The junction had 13 bases not matched to a gene; V was cut back by 3 bases and J by 5 bases. CDR3 size: 15 residues. Germline V CDR1 and CDR2: DFQATT, SNEGSKA (reference sequence).

This clonotype was detected a few times. This chain connects TRBV5-1 to TRBJ1-1, with D possibly matching TRBD1 (5 bases). This CDR3 is 17 amino acids long. V was shortened by 0 bases and J by 10 bases, with 25 bases between the two germline ends. Germline loops: CDR1 SGHRS, CDR2 YFSETQ. CDR3 bases: TGCGCCAGCAGCTTGGCCGGGCAGGGTCAGTCTTTAAACGGAGCTTTCTTT. Translated: CASSLAGQGQSLNGAFF.

The V gene is TRBV6-5, the J gene TRBJ1-5; 10 nucleotides align to TRBD1. The CDR3 runs 15 residues. V lost 4 bases to trimming and J lost 6 bases; unmatched junction nucleotides: 6. Germline V gene lookup returns CDR1 MNHEY and CDR2 SVGAGI. Written as DNA, the CDR3 is TGTGCCAGCAGTTTCGGGACAGGGGAGGGTCAGCCCCAGCATTTT. Its translation: CASSFGTGEGQPQHF.

This clonotype was observed a handful of times. This chain uses TRBV4-1 with TRBJ2-1; D ambiguous. Between the trimmed V and J ends, which lost 4 bases and 0 bases, there was a span of 13 bases. The CDR3 consists of 16 residues. The germline V gene encodes CDR1 MGHRA and CDR2 YSYEKL. The DNA of the CDR3 is TGCGCCAGCAGCCGACCGACGTCTAGCTCCTACAATGAGCAGTTCTTC. It translates to CASSRPTSSSYNEQFF.

The J gene is TRBJ1-5, the V gene TRBV18; a weak D match, TRBD1 (5 bases). Deletions cut 2 bases from V and 7 bases from J, with 15 bases between. CDR3 length: 15 residues. Germline CDR1 is KGHSH and CDR2 is LQKENI. The CDR3 is CASSPMGGNEQPQHF. The DNA of the CDR3 is TGTGCCAGCTCACCAATGGGGGGAAATGAGCAGCCCCAGCATTTT. Full variable domain (missing parts from reference TRBV18 and TRBJ1-5): NAGVMQNPRHLVRRRGQEARLRCSPMKGHSHVYWYRQLPEEGLKFMVYLQKENIIDESGMPKERFSAEFPKEGPSILRIQQVVRGDSAAYFCASSPMGGNEQPQHFGDGTRLSIL.

Many counts were recorded for this clonotype. This sequence joins TRBV27 and TRBJ1-1, with D perhaps matching TRBD1 (5 bases). The CDR3 extends over 13 amino acids. Trimming left V 4 bases short and J 10 bases short, with 16 bases between. Per germline, CDR1 MNHEY and CDR2 SMNVEV (reference sequence). CDR3 loop: CASSSDRDPAAFF. As DNA, the CDR3 is TGTGCCAGCAGTTCCGACCGGGACCCCGCAGCTTTCTTT.